These 10 T cell receptor beta chains were all obtained from the same sample, sequenced in a study of T cells expressing NK-cell markers (TCRdb year 2020). The method was 5' RACE. The data were produced on an Illumina HiSeq 2000. After reprocessing by TCRdb, each CDR3 protein sequence is one entry, and no DNA is given. The sample's table lists a count of 130,000 to 150,000 distinct CDR3 sequences. The ten largest clonotypes hold 9.5% to 15% of the sample. The specimen sequenced was blood T cells: a sorted CD56 or NKG2C T cell subset, CD4+ or CD8+ T cells, or bulk PBMC T cells (not recorded which). These receptors were obtained from a man aged 18-30 years in good health. Donor details come from another sample of the same person, matched by shared clones.

The J gene is TRBJ2-1, the V gene TRBV3-1; TCRdb's assignment of TRBD2 cannot be checked, as there is no DNA. Germline assignment: CDR1 LGHDT and CDR2 YNNKEL (reference sequence). The CDR3 loop spans 18 amino acids. This CDR3 is CASSQDWREGQVVNEQFF.

The chain couples TRBV30 to TRBJ1-1; TCRdb gives TRBD1 as the D gene, but with no DNA this cannot be confirmed. Germline V gene sequence: CDR1 GTSNPN, CDR2 SVGIG (reference sequence). This CDR3 spans 14 amino acids. CDR3 amino acids: CAWYWDRLNTEAFF.

The chain is built from TRBV7-9 and TRBJ1-6. Germline CDR1 SEHNR, CDR2 FQNEAQ (reference sequence). This CDR3 is built from 15 residues. CDR3: CASSSGRIMSSPLHF.

The CDR3 here is CASTRSTSGLDEQFF. The J gene is TRBJ2-1, the V gene TRBV19; with no DNA, the TCRdb D assignment of TRBD2 cannot be verified. The CDR3 consists of 15 residues. CDR1 is LNHDA, CDR2 SQIVND, per germline (reference sequence).

The chain joins TRBV6-1 to TRBJ2-2. Germline CDR1 reads MNHNS; CDR2 reads SASEGT. The CDR3 runs 13 residues. CDR3 in amino acids: CASRASATGELFF.

This chain connects TRBV5-5 to TRBJ1-1; TCRdb's D call, TRBD1, is unchecked because there is no DNA. This CDR3 contains 17 residues. Germline values: CDR1 SGHKS, CDR2 YYEKEE (reference sequence). The CDR3 is CASSLWPGGGMNTEAFF.

The V and J genes are TRBV2 and TRBJ2-3. CDR3 length: 14 amino acids. Looked up from germline, CDR1 is SNHLY and CDR2 is FYNNEI. CDR3 region: CASSDETATDTQYF.

This chain links TRBV4-3 with TRBJ2-1; TCRdb indicates TRBD1, and absent DNA this call remains unverified. CDR3 length equals 15 residues. Germline V gene sequence: CDR1 LGHNA, CDR2 YSLEER. The CDR3 region is CASSHRTGGYNEQFF.

The J gene is TRBJ2-1, the V gene TRBV20-1; no DNA is available, so the TRBD2 call from TCRdb remains unchecked. The CDR3 spans 13 residues. Germline CDR1 reads DFQATT; CDR2 reads SNEGSKA (reference sequence). This CDR3 reads CSASSGPYNEQFF.

The V gene is TRBV4-3, the J gene TRBJ2-2. Germline V gene data show CDR1 as LGHNA and CDR2 as YSLEER. This CDR3 has 14 residues. This CDR3 is CASSQGRNTGELFF.